This T cell receptor (beta chain) was captured by sequencing in a study of PD-1 blockade in mismatch repair-deficient tumors. The CDR3 loop spans 12 amino acids. Germline trimming cut 7 bases from V and 1 base from J; bases unmatched to any gene: 2. CDR1 is SQVTM and CDR2 is ANQGSEA in the germline V gene. The method was immunoSEQ multiplex PCR; TCRdb's version includes in-frame clones alone and lacks a portion of them. The sample lists fewer than 45,000 clones; approximately 84% were seen once. The TCR originated in an adult with mismatch repair-deficient cancer. Material: peripheral blood, obtained roughly 75 weeks after starting pembrolizumab. The J gene is TRBJ1-1, the V gene TRBV29-1; TRBD1 aligns across 8 bases. This CDR3 reads CSAGQGNTEAFF. As DNA, the CDR3 is TGCAGCGCAGGACAGGGGAACACTGAAGCTTTCTTT.